A selection of T cell receptor beta chains follows, all from one sample in a study of T-cell reconstitution after alpha-beta-depleted transplantation in children. Each CDR3 protein gets one entry after TCRdb re-called the PCR reads with MiXCR. The sample consists of about 980,000 distinct CDR3 sequences, less than 30% of them appearing once. The source material was PBMCs, mostly from graft donor cells, sampled 360 days after TCRalphabeta/CD19-depleted stem cell transplant. Source of these receptors: a boy younger than two who had a stem cell transplant for SCID, so the T cells may come from the graft donor. Both conserved end residues are part of each CDR3. The D gene is left open where the match is weak. Not every row has a clone size; where given, it reads once, few, many or a size class.

CASRWWGQALANTGELFF TGTGCCAGCAGGTGGTGGGGACAGGCTCTCGCGAACACCGGGGAGCTGTTTTTT TRBV2 TRBD1 once TRBJ2-2
CATSRSLGDGGETQYF TGTGCCACCAGCAGATCTTTGGGGGACGGTGGTGAGACCCAGTACTTC TRBV15 NA NA TRBJ2-5
CASSSRGDVTEAFF TGTGCCAGCAGCTCCAGGGGCGACGTCACTGAAGCTTTCTTT TRBV6-5 NA NA TRBJ1-1
CASSPWGSGTGELFF TGTGCCAGCAGTCCCTGGGGGTCGGGCACCGGGGAGCTGTTTTTT TRBV12-3/TRBV12-4 NA few TRBJ2-2
CSARDQGALTGELFF TGCAGTGCTAGAGACCAGGGGGCCCTCACCGGGGAGCTGTTTTTT TRBV20-1 TRBD1 few TRBJ2-2
CASSLLQRNTEAFF TGTGCCAGCAGTTTACTCCAGAGGAACACTGAAGCTTTCTTT TRBV12-3/TRBV12-4 NA NA TRBJ1-1
CASSFVRGSGSAYNEQFF TGTGCCAGCAGCTTCGTTCGGGGAAGCGGGTCGGCGTACAATGAGCAGTTCTTC TRBV11-1 NA few TRBJ2-1
CASSLGPWTGGHTDTQYF TGTGCCAGCAGCTTAGGTCCGTGGACAGGGGGCCACACAGATACGCAGTATTTT TRBV7-7 TRBD1 few TRBJ2-3
CASSLNGGGTYEQYF TGTGCCAGCAGTTTAAACGGCGGGGGTACCTACGAGCAGTACTTC TRBV27 TRBD2 NA TRBJ2-7
CASGKGFSEQFF TGTGCCAGCGGGAAGGGGTTCAGTGAGCAGTTCTTC TRBV6-6 NA NA TRBJ2-1
CASSQRGLNSPLHF TGCGCCAGCAGCCAACGGGGGTTGAATTCACCCCTCCACTTT TRBV4-3 NA NA TRBJ1-6
CASGQTALDAEQFF TGTGCTAGTGGTCAAACGGCCTTGGATGCTGAGCAGTTCTTC TRBV12-5 NA NA TRBJ2-1
CSVEDPGPEQYF TGCAGCGTTGAAGATCCGGGCCCCGAGCAGTACTTC TRBV29-1 NA few TRBJ2-7
CASSSGGGPPADTQYF TGTGCCAGCAGTTCCGGCGGGGGGCCGCCCGCAGATACGCAGTATTTT TRBV12-3/TRBV12-4 TRBD2 NA TRBJ2-3
CSARGGAGGTSNTDTQYF TGCAGTGCTAGAGGAGGGGCGGGGGGCACCTCAAACACAGATACGCAGTATTTT TRBV20-1 TRBD2 NA TRBJ2-3
CSARDSPDANTGELFF TGCAGTGCTAGAGATTCCCCTGATGCGAACACCGGGGAGCTGTTTTTT TRBV20-1 NA NA TRBJ2-2
CASSLGTSGVQETQYF TGCGCCAGCAGCTTGGGGACTAGCGGGGTTCAAGAGACCCAGTACTTC TRBV5-1 TRBD2 once TRBJ2-5
CATSDKFGNSISSYNEQFF TGTGCCACCAGTGATAAGTTTGGCAACTCAATTAGCTCCTACAATGAGCAGTTCTTC TRBV24-1 NA NA TRBJ2-1
CASSSPLGIIADEQFF TGTGCCAGCAGCTCCCCCCTGGGGATCATAGCTGATGAGCAGTTCTTC TRBV9 NA NA TRBJ2-1
CASSRESGADTQYF TGTGCCAGCTCTAGAGAATCGGGGGCAGATACGCAGTATTTT TRBV6-5 NA NA TRBJ2-3
CASSQQAGGTGNTIYF TGTGCCAGCAGCCAACAAGCAGGGGGCACTGGAAACACCATATATTTT TRBV3-1 TRBD1 few TRBJ1-3
CASRGRDRGTGELFF TGCGCCAGCCGGGGAAGGGACAGGGGCACCGGGGAGCTGTTTTTT TRBV5-1 TRBD1 NA TRBJ2-2
CASSFGVAGAGDTQYF TGTGCCAGCAGTTTTGGAGTAGCGGGGGCGGGGGATACGCAGTATTTT TRBV28 TRBD2 NA TRBJ2-3
CASSLVRPGQGAFSDTQYF TGCGCCAGCAGTTTAGTTCGACCGGGACAGGGGGCTTTTTCAGATACGCAGTATTTT TRBV5-1 TRBD1 NA TRBJ2-3
CSVEDQGGPYYGYTF TGCAGCGTTGAAGATCAAGGGGGGCCCTACTATGGCTACACCTTC TRBV29-1 NA few TRBJ1-2
CSARESSQGTETQYF TGCAGTGCTAGAGAAAGCTCACAGGGTACAGAGACCCAGTACTTC TRBV20-1 NA NA TRBJ2-5
CASSPGLAGANEQFF TGTGCCAGCAGCCCAGGACTAGCGGGAGCCAATGAGCAGTTCTTC TRBV7-2 TRBD2 few TRBJ2-1
CASSPILDGHPHLWGGLAKNIQYF TGTGCCAGCAGCCCGATTTTGGATGGACACCCTCACTTATGGGGGGGATTAGCCAAAAACATTCAGTACTTC TRBV14 TRBD2 NA TRBJ2-4
CASRTLAGGNYEQYF TGCGCCAGCAGGACACTAGCGGGGGGAAACTACGAGCAGTACTTC TRBV5-1 TRBD2 NA TRBJ2-7
CASRPGTRVVEQYF TGTGCCAGCAGGCCCGGGACACGGGTAGTCGAGCAGTACTTC TRBV12-3/TRBV12-4 NA NA TRBJ2-7
CASSGTIEQFF TGCGCCAGCAGCGGGACAATCGAGCAGTTCTTC TRBV5-1 NA few TRBJ2-1
CSVEGAFMGYTF TGCAGCGTTGAAGGGGCGTTTATGGGCTACACCTTC TRBV29-1 NA few TRBJ1-2
CASSLEEFSGTYYSNQPQHF TGTGCCAGCAGCTTAGAAGAATTTAGCGGAACCTATTATAGCAATCAGCCCCAGCATTTT TRBV11-2 NA once TRBJ1-5
CATSRSHYEQYF TGTGCCACCAGCAGATCCCACTACGAGCAGTACTTC TRBV15 NA NA TRBJ2-7
CSAWTGRGYTF TGCAGTGCTTGGACAGGGCGCGGCTACACCTTC TRBV20-1 TRBD1 NA TRBJ1-2